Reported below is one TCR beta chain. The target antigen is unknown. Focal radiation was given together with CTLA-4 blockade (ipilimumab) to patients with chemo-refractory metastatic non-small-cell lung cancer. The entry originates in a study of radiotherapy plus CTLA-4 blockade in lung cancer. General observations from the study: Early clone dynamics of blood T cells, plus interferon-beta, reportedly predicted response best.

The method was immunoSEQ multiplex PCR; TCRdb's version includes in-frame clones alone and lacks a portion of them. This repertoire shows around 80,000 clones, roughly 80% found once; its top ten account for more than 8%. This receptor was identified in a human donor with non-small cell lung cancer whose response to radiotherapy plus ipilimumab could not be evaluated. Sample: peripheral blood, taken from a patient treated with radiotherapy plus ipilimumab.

CDR3 sequence reads: CASSLGRGWYGYTF. CDR3 sequence (DNA): TGTGCCAGCAGCTTAGGCAGGGGCTGGTATGGCTACACCTTC. V gene TRBV7-9 combines with J gene TRBJ1-2; perhaps TRBD1 as D (6 bases). Trimming cost V 1 base and J 5 bases, with 11 bases left between them. The germline CDR1 and CDR2 sequences are SEHNR and FQNEAQ (reference sequence). This CDR3 comprises 14 residues.